The 10 T cell receptor beta chains presented below share a single source sample, sequenced in a study of shared clonotypes between healthy human individuals. Assay: immunoSEQ multiplex PCR; the TCRdb copy retains only in-frame clones and omits some. This sample yields 90,000 to 100,000 clones, of which around half are seen a single time; more than 12% belongs to the top ten. Sequencing was carried out using PBMCs. The receptors stem from a woman in her thirties or forties in good health. Some clones in this sample may be carry-over from other donors' samples.

This clone was observed a handful of times. The chain combines TRBV10-3 with TRBJ1-5; the match to TRBD1 covers 8 bases. From germline, CDR1 is ENHRY and CDR2 SYGVKD. The CDR3 runs 13 residues. V was pared by 6 bases and J by 6 bases, with 4 bases of the junction left unmatched. The CDR3, as DNA: TGTGCCATCAGGACAGGGGCGGGTCAGCCCCAGCATTTT. Its protein product is CAIRTGAGQPQHF.

The V gene is TRBV30, the J gene TRBJ2-5; 11 bases map to TRBD2. Trimming removed 4 bases from V and 2 bases from J; junction bases left unmatched: 6. This CDR3 spans 15 amino acids. The germline V gene has CDR1 GTSNPN and CDR2 SVGIG (reference sequence). DNA of the CDR3: TGTGCCTGGACTAGCGGGAGGACCAGTCAAGAGACCCAGTACTTC. Translation: CAWTSGRTSQETQYF.

This chain joins TRBV15 and TRBJ2-1, with TRBD1 identical over 7 bases. This CDR3 spans 17 amino acids. V lost 1 base and J lost 3; bases outside the gene matches: 9. CDR1 is LNHNV and CDR2 is YYDKDF in the germline V gene (reference sequence). The CDR3 sequence: CATSRVSGTASYNEQFF. As DNA, the CDR3 is TGTGCCACCAGCAGAGTTTCAGGGACAGCAAGCTACAATGAGCAGTTCTTC.

This clone appeared many times. The rearrangement uses TRBV7-2 and TRBJ1-3; unclear D gene. CDR3 length equals 15 residues. Trimming pared 5 bases from V and 2 bases from J, leaving 13 bases between. Germline lookup yields CDR1 SGHTA and CDR2 FQGNSA. The DNA of the CDR3 is TGTGCCAGCAGCCCGACACCCCCACCTGGAAACACCATATATTTT. Translation: CASSPTPPPGNTIYF. The entire variable domain, with the rest obtained from reference TRBV7-2 and TRBJ1-3, is as follows: GAGVSQSPSNKVTEKGKDVELRCDPISGHTALYWYRQSLGQGLEFLIYFQGNSAPDKSGLPSDRFSAERTGGSVSTLTIQRTQQEDSAVYLCASSPTPPPGNTIYFGEGSWLTVV.

CDR3 sequence reads: CASSLEGEDGYTF. The CDR3 nucleotides read TGTGCCAGCAGCTTGGAGGGGGAGGATGGCTACACCTTC. The V call is TRBV5-6, the J call TRBJ1-2, with D possibly being TRBD1 (6 bases). Trimming left V 0 bases short and J 6 bases short, with 9 bases between. This CDR3 region has 13 residues. Germline V gene data show CDR1 as SGHDT and CDR2 as YYEEEE.

The V call is TRBV29-1, the J call TRBJ1-1; 7 nucleotides line up with TRBD1. Germline CDR1 reads SQVTM; CDR2 reads ANQGSEA. CDR3 size: 13 residues. The trim removed 4 bases at V and 3 bases at J, leaving 5 bases unmatched. The CDR3 DNA follows: TGCAGCGTTGGGACAGGCTCGGACACTGAAGCTTTCTTT. Amino acid sequence: CSVGTGSDTEAFF. The full variable domain, with the rest looked up from reference TRBV29-1 and TRBJ1-1, is SAVISQKPSRDICQRGTSLTIQCQVDSQVTMMFWYRQQPGQSLTLIATANQGSEATYESGFVIDKFPISRPNLTFSTLTVSNMSPEDSSIYLCSVGTGSDTEAFFGQGTRLTVV.

By sample share, this clone is medium-sized. The chain employs TRBV28 and TRBJ1-5; no clear D gene. Trimming shortened V by 5 bases and J by 6 bases, and 8 bases separated the two germline ends. Germline V gene data show CDR1 as MDHEN and CDR2 as SYDVKM. The CDR3 totals 12 residues. Here the CDR3 reads CASSPAGQPQHF. CDR3 sequence (DNA): TGTGCCAGCAGTCCGGCCGGTCAGCCCCAGCATTTT.

The chain combines TRBV6-4 with TRBJ2-1; D is unclear. Looked up from germline, CDR1 is MRHNA and CDR2 is SNTAGT. The V end lost 0 bases, the J end lost 0 bases, and 6 bases lay between the germline ends. The CDR3 runs to 15 residues. The CDR3 DNA reads TGTGCCAGCAGTGACTCCCCAGGCTCCTACAATGAGCAGTTCTTC. Amino acid sequence: CASSDSPGSYNEQFF.

The V call is TRBV6-1, the J call TRBJ2-3; D possibly corresponds to TRBD1 (5 bases). Trimming took off 4 bases at V and 2 bases at J, with 13 bases between the two ends. The CDR3 contains 15 residues. Germline V CDR1 and CDR2: MNHNS, SASEGT. The CDR3 DNA reads as TGTGCCAGCAGTGGGCAGCAGGGAATCACAGATACGCAGTATTTT. It encodes CASSGQQGITDTQYF.

Points on this clone: Since a far larger clone is one base different, this is likely a read error. Other DNA sequences in the same sample also yield this CDR3. The chain carries TRBV15 and TRBJ2-5, with D perhaps TRBD1 (5 bases). From germline, CDR1 is LNHNV and CDR2 YYDKDF (reference sequence). The CDR3 sequence is 13 residues long. V was shortened by 2 bases and J by 5 bases, with 9 bases between the two germline ends. CDR3: CATSRQGGETQYF. In DNA, the CDR3 is TGTGCCACCAGCAGACAGGGTGGGGAGACCCAGTACTTC.